A single sample gave rise to the 3 T cell receptor beta chains below, sequenced in a study of blood T cell repertoires in COVID-19. Clones were read by immunoSEQ multiplex PCR, and TCRdb kept only the in-frame ones, dropping some. The sample consists of around 160,000 clones, approximately 90% of them appearing once. The sample was PBMCs or T cells enriched from blood (not recorded which). These receptors all stem from a woman aged 40 to 55 who had been exposed to COVID-19.

This chain uses TRBV7-8 with TRBJ1-6, with TRBD1 matching 8 bases. CDR1 and CDR2 from the germline V gene are SGHVS and FQNEAQ. This CDR3 has 15 amino acids. Losses at the gene ends were 1 base for V and 7 bases for J; bases not matched to a gene: 3. The CDR3 DNA is TGTGCCAGCAGCTTAGGGGACAGGATAAATTCACCCCTCCACTTT. Encoded protein: CASSLGDRINSPLHF.

The chain links TRBV10-1 to TRBJ2-3, with 8 bases identical to TRBD2. V lost 4 bases to trimming and J lost 2 bases; unmatched junction nucleotides: 17. Germline V gene data show CDR1 as WNHNN and CDR2 as SYGVQD (reference sequence). The CDR3 is 19 amino acids. The CDR3 region has the DNA TGCGCCAGCAGTGGCCTATCCAGCGGGGGTCTCCCCCCCACAGATACGCAGTATTTT. It specifies CASSGLSSGGLPPTDTQYF.

This chain joins TRBV7-2 and TRBJ1-2; 7 bases line up with TRBD1. Per germline, CDR1 SGHTA and CDR2 FQGNSA. The CDR3 consists of 14 residues. The ends lost 0 bases at V and 4 bases at J; junction bases unmatched: 2. CDR3 nucleotides: TGTGCCAGCAGCTTAGCCGGGACAGCCTATGGCTACACCTTC. Translated: CASSLAGTAYGYTF.